The 6 T cell receptor beta chains below all came from one sample that was sequenced in a study of post-analysis software for immune sequencing data. Their specific antigens are unknown. Regarding the study as a whole: Elevated frequency relative to controls characterized roughly five TRBV segments in patients, TRBV5-6, TRBV5-1 and TRBV20-1 among them.

TCR beta cDNA libraries had unique molecular identifiers. Using its own MiXCR run on the PCR reads, TCRdb lists one record per CDR3 protein. The sample comprises over 700,000 distinct CDR3 sequences, 25% to 30% of which are singletons, and more than 0.45% rests with the top ten. Input material: blood. These receptor sequences come from a girl between 5 and 17 years old with multiple sclerosis.

The V gene is TRBV29-1, the J gene TRBJ1-1, with D perhaps matching TRBD1 (6 bases). CDR3 length equals 12 residues. Germline values: CDR1 SQVTM, CDR2 ANQGSEA. Trimming pared 6 bases from V and 6 bases from J, leaving 14 bases between. The CDR3 DNA sequence: TGCAGCGTCCAGGGGAGGGGCGCTGAAGCTTTCTTT. It is translated as CSVQGRGAEAFF.

The genes are TRBV4-2 and TRBJ1-4; D is possibly TRBD1 (5 bases). Germline CDR1 is LGHNA and CDR2 is YNFKEQ. Trimming stripped 5 bases from V and 5 bases from J, with 15 bases between. This CDR3 comprises 15 residues. CDR3 amino acids: CASSRVQGMNEKLFF. CDR3 sequence (DNA): TGTGCCAGCAGCAGGGTCCAGGGAATGAATGAAAAACTGTTTTTT.

This clonotype was counted once. The V and J genes are TRBV4-1 and TRBJ2-6; D may correspond to TRBD1 or TRBD2 (5 bases each). The V and J ends lost 0 bases and 8 bases respectively, with 17 bases between them. The germline V gene has CDR1 MGHRA and CDR2 YSYEKL. The CDR3 totals 17 residues. The CDR3, as DNA: TGCGCCAGCAGCCAAGAGGGGAGTCCGGGACGGACCAACGTCCTGACTTTC. This encodes CASSQEGSPGRTNVLTF.

The sample holds a few counts of this clonotype. This chain links TRBV5-1 with TRBJ2-5; 9 positions match TRBD2. Looked up from germline, CDR1 is SGHRS and CDR2 is YFSETQ. The CDR3 has 19 amino acids. After removal of 5 bases from V and 5 bases from J, the junction contained 22 bases not matched to a gene. The DNA of the CDR3 is TGCGCCAGCAGTCGACCTGCCGGGACTAGCCTCACTGGGGTCGAGACCCAGTACTTC. This gives the protein CASSRPAGTSLTGVETQYF.

The chain is built from TRBV6-6 and TRBJ1-5; the D is unclear. V lost 2 bases and J lost 3, with 11 bases in between. In germline, CDR1 is MNHNY, CDR2 SVGAGI (reference sequence). The CDR3 contains 15 residues. This chain's CDR3 is CASSYGRTPNQPQHF. In DNA, the CDR3 is TGTGCCAGCAGTTACGGACGGACGCCCAATCAGCCCCAGCATTTT.

The chain couples TRBV20-1 to TRBJ2-7, with 8 bases that match TRBD1. Germline CDR1 DFQATT, CDR2 SNEGSKA (reference sequence). This CDR3 has 15 amino acids. Trimming cost V 3 bases and J 0 bases; bases outside gene matches: 7. In nucleotides, the CDR3 is TGCAGTGCTAGGGCCGGGACAGGAAACTCCTACGAGCAGTACTTC. It translates to CSARAGTGNSYEQYF.